The 15 T cell receptor beta chains presented below share a single source sample, sequenced in a study of identical twins. TCRdb processed the 5' RACE reads anew with MiXCR; each CDR3 protein has one entry. The table records just under 550,000 distinct CDR3 sequences, roughly 15% of them present only once. This sample was shared with a second study, whose subject was yellow fever vaccine responses in identical twins.

The material sequenced was CD4+ T cells sorted from blood. These TCRs come from a woman younger than 30 in good health.

The J gene is TRBJ1-5, the V gene TRBV5-1, with D possibly TRBD1 on 6 matching bases. The V gene lost 3 bases and the J gene lost 7 bases, with 14 bases spanning the gap. Germline V lookup: CDR1 SGHRS, CDR2 YFSETQ. The CDR3 sequence is 14 residues long. The CDR3 nucleotides read TGCGCCAGCAGCTCCGAACAGGGCGGGCAGCCCCAGCATTTT. Translated: CASSSEQGGQPQHF.

CDR3 in amino acids: CASSQERRITFYNEQFF. The CDR3 nucleotides are TGTGCCAGCAGCCAAGAGAGGAGAATAACGTTTTACAATGAGCAGTTCTTC. The chain links TRBV3-1 to TRBJ2-1; D ambiguous. CDR3 length: 17 residues. Germline V CDR1 and CDR2: LGHDT, YNNKEL (reference sequence). The V and J ends lost 0 bases and 4 bases respectively, with 16 bases between them.

This chain uses TRBV6-1 with TRBJ1-2; no clear D gene. The length of the CDR3 is 13 residues. V gave up 7 bases and J gave up 8 bases, with 17 bases separating them. The germline gives CDR1 MNHNS, CDR2 SASEGT. CDR3 in DNA: TGTGCCAGCACGTCCTTACCCGGTGGGGGCTACACCTTC. Translated, it gives CASTSLPGGGYTF.

The chain recombines TRBV12-3 or TRBV12-4 with TRBJ2-2, with a tentative D call TRBD1 (5 bases). Trimming removed 8 bases at V and 3 bases at J, with 7 bases between. This CDR3 comprises 12 residues. The CDR3 spells CASDRDTGELFF. As DNA, the CDR3 is TGTGCCAGCGACAGAGACACCGGGGAGCTGTTTTTT.

At least ten counts were recorded for this clonotype. This chain connects TRBV5-6 to TRBJ1-2; D uncertain. Germline V lookup: CDR1 SGHDT, CDR2 YYEEEE. CDR3 length: 15 amino acids. Trimming left V 1 base short and J 4 bases short, with 14 bases between. CDR3 nucleotide sequence: TGTGCCAGCAGCTTGAGGGCCAGTCTAACCTATGGCTACACCTTC. It encodes CASSLRASLTYGYTF.

This clonotype was seen only a few times. The chain combines TRBV15 with TRBJ2-7, with a tentative D call TRBD2 (6 bases). CDR1 and CDR2 from the germline V gene are LNHNV and YYDKDF (reference sequence). Trimming cost V 1 base and J 0 bases, with 13 bases left between them. The CDR3 is made up of 16 amino acids. The CDR3 DNA follows: TGTGCCACCAGCAGAGGTGGAGGGAAGTTCTCCTACGAGCAGTACTTC. This sequence encodes CATSRGGGKFSYEQYF.

This clonotype showed up many times. At one end the junction does not follow the germline gene, possibly because of a read error. The chain employs TRBV5-1 and TRBJ1-1; no clear D gene. CDR1 is SGHRS, CDR2 YFSETQ, per germline. The CDR3 extends over 13 amino acids. CDR3 DNA sequence: TGTGCCAGCAGTTTGGAGGTGAACACTGAAGCTTTCTTT. Translating it yields CASSLEVNTEAFF. Combining the CDR3 with reference TRBV5-1 and TRBJ1-1 gives the whole variable domain KAGVTQTPRYLIKTRGQQVTLSCSPISGHRSVSWYQQTPGQGLQFLFEYFSETQRNKGNFPGRFSGRQFSNSRSEMNVSTLELGDSALYLCASSLEVNTEAFFGQGTRLTVV.

The chain combines TRBV10-2 with TRBJ1-6; D gene uncertain. The CDR3 covers 16 residues. Germline assignment: CDR1 WSHSY and CDR2 SAAADI. V lost 2 bases, J lost 9 bases, and 17 bases lay in between. The CDR3 nucleotides are TGCGCCAGCAGTGAGCAAGGACCCCTGGGTGGTTCACCCCTCCACTTT. It is translated as CASSEQGPLGGSPLHF.

V usage is TRBV11-2 and J usage is TRBJ2-6; D is perhaps TRBD1 (5 bases). V lost 6 bases and J lost 2, with 5 bases in between. The CDR3 consists of 13 residues. The germline CDR1 and CDR2 sequences are SGHAT and FQNNGV. Here the CDR3 DNA reads TGTGCCAGCAGACAGGCTGGGGCCAACGTCCTGACTTTC. Translating gives CASRQAGANVLTF.

This clonotype appeared a few times. The rearrangement links TRBV12-3 or TRBV12-4 to TRBJ2-7; TRBD2 matches 11 bases. Germline trimming cut 6 bases from V and 3 bases from J; bases unmatched to any gene: 4. The CDR3 runs to 14 residues. The CDR3 here is CASRLTSGGYEQYV. The CDR3 nucleotides read TGTGCCAGCAGACTTACTAGCGGGGGCTACGAGCAGTACGTC.

The rearrangement uses TRBV27 and TRBJ1-4, with D perhaps matching TRBD1 (5 bases). Deletions cut 6 bases from V and 7 bases from J, with 15 bases between. The CDR3 contains 14 residues. CDR1 is MNHEY and CDR2 is SMNVEV in the germline V gene (reference sequence). CDR3 sequence reads: CASRQDSLGEKLFF. CDR3 DNA sequence: TGTGCCAGCAGGCAAGACAGTTTAGGTGAAAAACTGTTTTTT.

In its sample, this clonotype was seen a few times. V usage is TRBV12-3 or TRBV12-4 and J usage is TRBJ1-1; D is unclear. V was shortened by 6 bases and J by 4 bases, with 9 bases between the two germline ends. The CDR3 consists of 12 residues. The CDR3 DNA sequence: TGTGCCAGCAGATCTAAAGTCACTGAAGCTTTCTTT. It encodes CASRSKVTEAFF.

Only a few counts were recorded for this clonotype. The J gene is TRBJ1-1, the V gene TRBV9, with D possibly being TRBD1 (6 bases). Germline-derived CDR1 and CDR2 are SGDLS and YYNGEE. This CDR3 has 16 residues. V was shortened by 4 bases and J by 4 bases, with 20 bases between the two germline ends. This CDR3 reads CASSPFFSGAGTEAFF. For the CDR3, the DNA is TGTGCCAGCAGCCCGTTTTTCTCAGGGGCAGGCACTGAAGCTTTCTTT.

The chain combines TRBV11-2 with TRBJ1-2; D is ambiguous. Germline loops: CDR1 SGHAT, CDR2 FQNNGV. V was trimmed by 1 base and J by 9 bases, leaving 9 bases between them. The CDR3 covers 12 residues. The CDR3 DNA sequence: TGTGCCAGCAGCTTAGGGGCCAAGAGCTACACCTTC. Its translation is CASSLGAKSYTF.

The genes are TRBV3-1 and TRBJ2-2; possible D gene TRBD2, 5 bases. Trimming stripped 4 bases from V and 3 bases from J, with 12 bases between. Germline CDR1 reads LGHDT; CDR2 reads YNNKEL (reference sequence). The CDR3 totals 15 residues. The CDR3 bases are TGTGCCAGCAGCCCTGCGGCGGGCCACACCGGGGAGCTGTTTTTT. Translation: CASSPAAGHTGELFF.